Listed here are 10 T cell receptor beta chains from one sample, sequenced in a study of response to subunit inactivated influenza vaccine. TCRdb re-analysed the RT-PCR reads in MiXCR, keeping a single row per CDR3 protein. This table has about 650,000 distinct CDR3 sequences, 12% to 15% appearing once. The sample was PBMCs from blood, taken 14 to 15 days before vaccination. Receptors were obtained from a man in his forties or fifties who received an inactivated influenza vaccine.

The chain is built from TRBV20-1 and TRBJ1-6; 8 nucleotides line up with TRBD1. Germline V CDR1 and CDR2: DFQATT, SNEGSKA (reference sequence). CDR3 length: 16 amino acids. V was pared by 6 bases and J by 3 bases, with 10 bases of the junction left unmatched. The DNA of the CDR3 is TGCAGTGCCCGAGGACAGGGAGCTTACTATAATTCACCCCTCCACTTT. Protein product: CSARGQGAYYNSPLHF.

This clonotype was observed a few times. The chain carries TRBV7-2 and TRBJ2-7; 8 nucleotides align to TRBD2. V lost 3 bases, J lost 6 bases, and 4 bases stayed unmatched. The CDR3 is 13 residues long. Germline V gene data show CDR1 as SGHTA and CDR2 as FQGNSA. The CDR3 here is CASSLGLGTEQYF. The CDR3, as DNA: TGTGCCAGCAGCTTGGGACTAGGGACCGAGCAGTACTTC.

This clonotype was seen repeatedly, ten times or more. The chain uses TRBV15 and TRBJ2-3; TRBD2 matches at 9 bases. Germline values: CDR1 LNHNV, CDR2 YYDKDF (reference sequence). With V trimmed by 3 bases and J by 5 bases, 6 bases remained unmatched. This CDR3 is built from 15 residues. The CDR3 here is CATSSDSGSVDTQYF. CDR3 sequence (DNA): TGTGCCACCAGCAGTGATAGCGGGAGTGTAGATACGCAGTATTTT.

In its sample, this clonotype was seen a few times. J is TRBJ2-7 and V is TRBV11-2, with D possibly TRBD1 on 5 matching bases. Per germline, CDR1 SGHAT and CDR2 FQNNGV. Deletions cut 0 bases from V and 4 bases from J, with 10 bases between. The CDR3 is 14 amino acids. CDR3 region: CASSLESGRYEQYF. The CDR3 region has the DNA TGTGCCAGCAGCTTAGAGTCAGGGCGGTACGAGCAGTACTTC.

In DNA, the CDR3 is TGTGCCAGCAGTCTCGGCGGGGGGGCCCTGGATACGCAGTATTTT. As protein: CASSLGGGALDTQYF. The genes are TRBV7-6 and TRBJ2-3, with 9 bases lining up with TRBD2. Germline V lookup: CDR1 SGHVS, CDR2 FNYEAQ. The CDR3 sequence is 15 residues long. The V and J ends lost 6 bases and 6 bases, in that order; junction bases with no gene match: 10.

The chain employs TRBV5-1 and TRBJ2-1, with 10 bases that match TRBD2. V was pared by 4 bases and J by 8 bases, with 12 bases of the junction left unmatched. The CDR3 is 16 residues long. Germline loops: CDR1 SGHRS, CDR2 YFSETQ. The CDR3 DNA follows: TGCGCCAGCAGCCTACAAGCGGGAGGGCCTGCGGATGAGCAGTTCTTC. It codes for CASSLQAGGPADEQFF.

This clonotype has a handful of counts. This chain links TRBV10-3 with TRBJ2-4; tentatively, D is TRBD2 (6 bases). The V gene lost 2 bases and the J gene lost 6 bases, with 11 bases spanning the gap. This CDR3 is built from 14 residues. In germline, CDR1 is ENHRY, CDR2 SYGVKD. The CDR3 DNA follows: TGTGCCATCAGTGAGGGGGCCGGGGGAAACATTCAGTACTTC. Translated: CAISEGAGGNIQYF.

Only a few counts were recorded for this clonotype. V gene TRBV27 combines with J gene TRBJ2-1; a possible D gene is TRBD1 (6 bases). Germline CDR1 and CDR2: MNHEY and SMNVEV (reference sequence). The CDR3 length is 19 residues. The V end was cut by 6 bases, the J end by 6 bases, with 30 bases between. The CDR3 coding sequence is TGTGCCAGCAGAGCTACCTTGGTGGGGGCGCTTAGTCGGTTCAATGAGCAGTTCTTC. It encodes CASRATLVGALSRFNEQFF.

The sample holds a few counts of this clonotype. The CDR3 spells CSAISPSRLFSYEQYF. The CDR3 DNA is TGCAGTGCTATCTCCCCTAGTAGGCTTTTCTCCTACGAGCAGTACTTC. This chain connects TRBV20-1 to TRBJ2-7; D is undetermined. This CDR3 region has 16 residues. CDR1 and CDR2 from the germline V gene are DFQATT and SNEGSKA (reference sequence). V lost 4 bases and J lost 0, with 19 bases in between.

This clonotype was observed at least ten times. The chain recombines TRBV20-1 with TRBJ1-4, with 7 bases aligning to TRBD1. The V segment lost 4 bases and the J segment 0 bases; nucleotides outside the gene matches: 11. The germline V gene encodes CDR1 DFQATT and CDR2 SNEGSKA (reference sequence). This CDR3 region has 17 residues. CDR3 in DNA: TGCAGTGCTAACCTCCGGGACAGTTATGCAACTAATGAAAAACTGTTTTTT. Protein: CSANLRDSYATNEKLFF.